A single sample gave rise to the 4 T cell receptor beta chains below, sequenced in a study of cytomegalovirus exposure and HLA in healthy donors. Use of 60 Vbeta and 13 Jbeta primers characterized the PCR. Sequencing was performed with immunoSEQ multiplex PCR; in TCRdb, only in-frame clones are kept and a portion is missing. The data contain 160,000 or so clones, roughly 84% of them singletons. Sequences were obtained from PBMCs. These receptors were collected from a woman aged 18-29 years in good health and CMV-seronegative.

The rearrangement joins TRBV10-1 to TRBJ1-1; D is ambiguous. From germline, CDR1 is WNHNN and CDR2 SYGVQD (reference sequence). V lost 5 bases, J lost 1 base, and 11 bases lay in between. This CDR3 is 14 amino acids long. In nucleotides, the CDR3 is TGCGCCAGCAGTAAGGACTTCTCGAACACTGAAGCTTTCTTT. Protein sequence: CASSKDFSNTEAFF.

The DNA of the CDR3 is TGTGCCAGCAGCCAAGATTTAATAGCGGGGGGCCTGCTCCGGCAGACCCAGTACTTC. Protein product: CASSQDLIAGGLLRQTQYF. The chain couples TRBV14 to TRBJ2-5, with 10 nucleotides matching TRBD2. The CDR3 extends over 19 amino acids. The V and J ends lost 0 bases and 6 bases, in that order; junction bases with no gene match: 16. Per the germline V gene, CDR1 is SGHDN and CDR2 is FVKESK.

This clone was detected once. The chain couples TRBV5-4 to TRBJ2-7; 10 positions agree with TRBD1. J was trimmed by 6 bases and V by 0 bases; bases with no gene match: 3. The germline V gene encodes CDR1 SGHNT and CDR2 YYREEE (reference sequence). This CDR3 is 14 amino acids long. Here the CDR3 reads CASSLGQGAREQYF. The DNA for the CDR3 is TGTGCCAGCAGCTTGGGACAGGGGGCGCGCGAGCAGTACTTC.

This chain's CDR3 is CASSLGGLAGQETQYF. Written as DNA, the CDR3 is TGCGCCAGCAGCTTGGGTGGACTAGCGGGGCAAGAGACCCAGTACTTC. V gene TRBV5-1 combines with J gene TRBJ2-5; 12 bases line up with TRBD2. The V and J ends lost 0 bases and 2 bases, in that order; junction bases with no gene match: 2. Germline loops: CDR1 SGHRS, CDR2 YFSETQ. The CDR3 is made up of 16 amino acids.